This TCR beta chain comes out of a study of T cell clonotyping in hematopoietic cell transplantation. Study-wide points: Broader posttransplant TCR repertoire diversity was predicted by graft donor and pretransplant recipient Inverse Simpson Index values. Pathologically expanded recipient clonotypes increased progressively from day 30 to day 180 as diversity fell. Without cell sorting, CD4 versus CD8 contributions remain unresolved.

Of note for this clone: Its specificity is not known.

Germline V gene data show CDR1 as MNHNS and CDR2 as SASEGT. V lost 0 bases to trimming and J lost 5 bases; unmatched junction nucleotides: 8. The length of the CDR3 is 16 residues. Clones were read by immunoSEQ multiplex PCR, and TCRdb kept only the in-frame ones, dropping some. The data hold more than 10,000 clones, with approximately 83% observed a single time. Recipient blood drawn about 28 days pretransplant and days 30, 100, 180 after. This clonotype originated in a female patient aged 40 to 55 who had an allogeneic stem cell transplant from a related donor, so T cells may come from the graft donor. Some clones in this sample may be carry-over from other donors' samples. The chain employs TRBV6-1 and TRBJ2-7; TRBD1 matches 9 bases. The source was PBMCs, collected 100 days after allogeneic stem cell transplant. The CDR3: CASSEASGTGWHEQYF. The CDR3 DNA reads as TGTGCCAGCAGTGAAGCTTCCGGGACAGGGTGGCACGAGCAGTACTTC.